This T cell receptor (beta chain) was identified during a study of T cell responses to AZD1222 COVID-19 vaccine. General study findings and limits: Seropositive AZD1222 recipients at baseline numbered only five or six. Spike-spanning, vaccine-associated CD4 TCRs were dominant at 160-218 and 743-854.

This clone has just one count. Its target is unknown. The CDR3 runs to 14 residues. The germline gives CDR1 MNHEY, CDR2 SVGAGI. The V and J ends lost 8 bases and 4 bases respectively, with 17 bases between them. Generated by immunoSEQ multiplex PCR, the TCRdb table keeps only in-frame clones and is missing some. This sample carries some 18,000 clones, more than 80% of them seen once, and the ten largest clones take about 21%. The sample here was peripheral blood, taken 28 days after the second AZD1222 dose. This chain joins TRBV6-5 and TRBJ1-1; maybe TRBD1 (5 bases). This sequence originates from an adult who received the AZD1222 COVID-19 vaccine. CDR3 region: CASLRGSQSTEAFF. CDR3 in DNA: TGTGCCAGCTTACGGGGCAGCCAGAGCACTGAAGCTTTCTTT.